This T cell receptor (beta chain) was documented in a study of OX40 agonist ivuxolimab in advanced cancers. The CDR3 is 15 residues long. Germline V gene lookup returns CDR1 MNHEY and CDR2 SMNVEV (reference sequence). After removal of 3 bases from V and 6 bases from J, the junction contained 5 bases not matched to a gene. Sequencing used immunoSEQ multiplex PCR; TCRdb keeps in-frame clones, though not all of them. The sample holds about 57,000 clones, about 83% seen once. The chain carries TRBV27 and TRBJ2-1, with 10 bases fitting TRBD2. The receptor was derived from an adult with an advanced solid tumor such as melanoma, head and neck, liver or kidney cancer. This specimen was CD4+ or CD8+ T cells sorted from blood, taken in a trial of the OX40 agonist ivuxolimab. Here the CDR3 reads CASSFWTSGPNEQFF. CDR3 in DNA: TGTGCCAGCAGTTTTTGGACTAGCGGCCCCAATGAGCAGTTCTTC.